The 30 T cell receptor beta chains below all came from one sample that was sequenced in a study of blood T cell repertoires in COVID-19 (dated by TCRdb to about 2020). Library preparation used the immunoSEQ multiplex PCR assay. Here the immuneACCESS table is served through TCRdb, limited to in-frame sequences with V and J called. Missing clones are a known gap in these copies; in checked studies unresolved V genes cover under half, and the rest lacks a known reason. Present in this sample are more than 200,000 clones, roughly 84% of which were seen just once. Over 9.5% of the sample rests with the top ten. Input material: peripheral blood. Receptors were obtained from a woman older than 75 with COVID-19, enrolled during active disease.

Here the CDR3 reads CASSYSKLSREKLFF. The CDR3 DNA is TGTGCCAGCAGTTACTCTAAGCTATCAAGAGAAAAACTGTTTTTT. This rearrangement joins TRBV6-5 to TRBJ1-4; D unresolved. Germline V gene lookup returns CDR1 MNHEY and CDR2 SVGAGI. Trimming pared 0 bases from V and 8 bases from J, leaving 13 bases between. The CDR3 is made up of 15 amino acids.

This chain links TRBV2 with TRBJ1-1, with D perhaps TRBD1 (6 bases). The CDR3 runs to 11 residues. Trimming removed 5 bases at V and 7 bases at J, with 8 bases between. Per the germline V gene, CDR1 is SNHLY and CDR2 is FYNNEI. The CDR3 nucleotides are TGTGCCAGCAGTCAACAGGGTGAAGCTTTCTTT. Amino acid sequence: CASSQQGEAFF.

This clone was counted a single time. This sequence joins TRBV6-5 and TRBJ1-2, with D hard to call. The CDR3 runs to 12 residues. Germline V gene sequence: CDR1 MNHEY, CDR2 SVGAGI. Trimming took 4 bases from V and 8 from J, leaving 11 bases between them. The CDR3 nucleotides are TGTGCCAGCAGTTCCACAAGATTGGGCTACACCTTC. This encodes CASSSTRLGYTF.

The sample holds a few counts of this clone. This chain links TRBV7-9 with TRBJ1-5, with TRBD1 matching over 7 bases. V lost 5 bases to trimming and J lost 6 bases; unmatched junction nucleotides: 7. CDR1 SEHNR and CDR2 FQNEAQ come from the germline V gene (reference sequence). The CDR3 covers 14 residues. CDR3 sequence (DNA): TGTGCCAGCAGCCCCGGGACAGTAAGTCAGCCCCAGCATTTT. It codes for CASSPGTVSQPQHF.

The table lists this clone with a count of one. The chain has TRBV3-1 (or the pseudogene TRBV3-2) and TRBJ1-2; TRBD1 matches at 7 bases. The CDR3 is made up of 14 amino acids. Trimming cost V 1 base and J 4 bases; bases outside gene matches: 3. Germline-derived CDR1 and CDR2 are LGHDT and YNNKEL (reference sequence). The CDR3 is CASSQVTGLYGYTF. CDR3 nucleotide sequence: TGTGCCAGCAGCCAAGTGACAGGGCTCTATGGCTACACCTTC.

This chain uses TRBV5-1 with TRBJ1-3; possible D gene TRBD1, 6 bases. The CDR3 loop spans 15 amino acids. Trimming left V 4 bases short and J 0 bases short, with 11 bases between. The germline V gene has CDR1 SGHRS and CDR2 YFSETQ. The CDR3 here is CASSVGTTSGNTIYF. DNA of the CDR3: TGCGCCAGCAGCGTCGGGACAACCTCTGGAAACACCATATATTTT.

In its sample, this clone was seen a few times. V gene TRBV7-2 combines with J gene TRBJ1-6, with unresolved D. The V gene lost 7 bases and the J gene lost 4 bases, with 17 bases spanning the gap. The CDR3 spans 16 residues. Germline V CDR1 and CDR2: SGHTA, FQGNSA. CDR3: CASTYQSGQYNSPLHF. CDR3 DNA: TGTGCCAGCACCTATCAGAGCGGGCAATATAATTCACCCCTCCACTTT.

The V call is TRBV12-3 or TRBV12-4, the J call TRBJ2-2, with TRBD2 as a possible D gene (7 bases). The CDR3 has 13 amino acids. The ends were cut back, 10 bases at V and 7 bases at J, with 16 bases in the middle. CDR3 loop: CATSGGAYGELFF. The CDR3, as DNA: TGTGCCACTTCGGGGGGCGCCTACGGGGAGCTGTTTTTT.

This clone was detected once. V usage is TRBV12-3 or TRBV12-4 and J usage is TRBJ1-1; no firm D call. The germline V and J ends were trimmed by 3 bases and 8 bases, with 7 bases remaining between them. CDR3 length equals 11 residues. CDR3 sequence: CASSLGDEAFF. In DNA, the CDR3 is TGTGCCAGCAGTTTGGGAGACGAAGCTTTCTTT.

The table lists this clone with a few counts. The CDR3 DNA follows: TGTGCCAGCAGCAAGGACAGGGGGTTCAATCAGCCCCAGCATTTT. This codes for CASSKDRGFNQPQHF. V usage is TRBV7-2 and J usage is TRBJ1-5; 10 positions agree with TRBD1. The CDR3 extends over 15 amino acids. V trimming: 5 bases; J trimming: 3 bases; junction bases outside the gene matches: 4. Germline V lookup: CDR1 SGHTA, CDR2 FQGNSA.

The gene calls are TRBV28 and TRBJ1-2; possibly TRBD1 for D (6 bases). CDR1 is MDHEN, CDR2 SYDVKM, per germline. The CDR3 runs to 12 residues. Trimming left V 1 base short and J 8 bases short, with 8 bases between. This CDR3 is CASSLSGEGYTF. CDR3 coding DNA: TGTGCCAGCAGTTTATCAGGGGAAGGCTACACCTTC.

This clone was picked up a small number of times. V usage is TRBV5-1 and J usage is TRBJ1-6; maybe TRBD1 (6 bases). CDR1 and CDR2 from the germline V gene are SGHRS and YFSETQ. This CDR3 is built from 15 residues. Between the trimmed V and J ends, which lost 2 bases and 2 bases, there was a span of 8 bases. The CDR3 protein is CASSLQGAYNSPLHF. CDR3 sequence (DNA): TGCGCCAGCAGCTTACAGGGCGCCTATAATTCACCCCTCCACTTT.

The rearrangement uses TRBV6-6 and TRBJ1-6, with TRBD1 as a possible D gene (5 bases). The V gene's germline CDR1 is MNHNY and CDR2 SVGAGI (reference sequence). V was cut by 2 bases and J by 8 bases, with 16 bases left in between. This CDR3 is 16 amino acids long. The CDR3 loop reads CASSYPRGLQDSPLHF. The CDR3 DNA reads TGTGCCAGCAGTTACCCTAGGGGCCTTCAGGATTCACCCCTCCACTTT.

Comments on this clone: A read error may produce the germline difference seen at one junction end. The chain is built from TRBV18 and TRBJ1-1; 12 bases fit TRBD1. Germline CDR1 KGHSH, CDR2 LQKENI. The CDR3 has 14 amino acids. The CDR3 protein is CASSPELRDRGLSF. The CDR3 bases are TGTGCCAGCTCACCCGAACTCCGGGACAGGGGGCTTAGCTTT.

This clone was detected many times. V usage is TRBV29-1 and J usage is TRBJ2-7, with no clear D. The length of the CDR3 is 14 residues. Trimming stripped 0 bases from V and 3 bases from J, with 12 bases between. CDR1 and CDR2 from the germline V gene are SQVTM and ANQGSEA. The CDR3 spells CSVEDPRHFYEQYV. In DNA form, the CDR3 reads TGCAGCGTTGAAGATCCCCGACACTTCTACGAGCAGTACGTC.

This clone has a single count. The CDR3 is CASSKSISGQGPGRGEKLFF. CDR3 sequence (DNA): TGTGCCAGCAGCAAATCGATATCGGGACAGGGCCCGGGGAGGGGTGAAAAACTGTTTTTT. The chain combines TRBV21-1 with TRBJ1-4; whether TRBD1, the table's D call, matches the DNA was not checked. TRBV21-1 is listed as a pseudogene. The CDR3 is made up of 20 amino acids.

The J gene is TRBJ1-1, the V gene TRBV14, with TRBD1 as a possible D gene (5 bases). CDR3 size: 16 residues. Germline assignment: CDR1 SGHDN and CDR2 FVKESK. The V end lost 0 bases, the J end lost 3 bases, and 14 bases lay between the germline ends. The CDR3 DNA sequence: TGTGCCAGCAGCCAAGAAGGAATGGGGCGTCACACTGAAGCTTTCTTT. Translated, it gives CASSQEGMGRHTEAFF. Based on the CDR3 plus reference TRBV14 and TRBJ1-1, the full variable domain is EAGVTQFPSHSVIEKGQTVTLRCDPISGHDNLYWYRRVMGKEIKFLLHFVKESKQDESGMPNNRFLAERTGGTYSTLKVQPAELEDSGVYFCASSQEGMGRHTEAFFGQGTRLTVV.

Notes on this clone: The junction departs from germline at one end; a sequencing error may be responsible. This sequence joins TRBV24-1 and TRBJ1-2; no clear D. Per germline, CDR1 KGHDR and CDR2 SFDVKD. CDR3 length: 16 residues. The CDR3 sequence: CATSDPSRDSKYGYTF. DNA of the CDR3: TGTGCCACCAGTGATCCCTCCCGGGATTCTAAGTATGGCTACACCTTC.

The chain joins TRBV6-1 to TRBJ2-3; 14 positions match TRBD2. V gave up 3 bases and J gave up 5 bases; unmatched junction bases: 4. CDR1 and CDR2 (germline): MNHNS, SASEGT. This CDR3 is built from 16 residues. CDR3 bases: TGTGCCAGCAGTGAGACTAGCGGGGGGGCGCAAGATACGCAGTATTTT. Its translation is CASSETSGGAQDTQYF.

The rearrangement joins TRBV5-4 to TRBJ1-2; perhaps TRBD1 as D (6 bases). V was cut by 0 bases and J by 0 bases, with 15 bases left in between. There are 17 residues in the CDR3. The germline V gene has CDR1 SGHNT and CDR2 YYREEE (reference sequence). The CDR3 here is CASSLVEGWGPNYGYTF. DNA for the CDR3: TGTGCCAGCAGCTTGGTAGAGGGGTGGGGGCCTAACTATGGCTACACCTTC.

This clone is a singleton in its sample. The chain employs TRBV24-1 and TRBJ2-7, with a weak D call TRBD2 (5 bases). V lost 5 bases to trimming and J lost 5 bases, with 12 bases between them. The CDR3 covers 13 residues. In germline, CDR1 is KGHDR, CDR2 SFDVKD. The CDR3 region has the DNA TGTGCCACCAGTGGTCTATCGGGGAACGAGCAGTACTTC. Translated: CATSGLSGNEQYF.

Only one count was recorded for this clone. This rearrangement joins TRBV2 to TRBJ2-2; a possible D gene is TRBD1 (6 bases). CDR3 length: 13 amino acids. Germline-derived CDR1 and CDR2 are SNHLY and FYNNEI. V was clipped by 4 bases and J by 5 bases, with 8 bases between them. The CDR3 DNA reads TGTGCCAGCAGTGGGACAGCAACCGGGGAGCTGTTTTTT. It is translated as CASSGTATGELFF.

J is TRBJ2-2 and V is TRBV28; 12 nucleotides agree with TRBD2. This CDR3 is built from 17 residues. J gave up 5 bases and V 3 bases, and 7 bases lay outside the gene matches. Germline CDR1 is MDHEN and CDR2 is SYDVKM. In DNA form, the CDR3 reads TGTGCCAGCAGTTTGCTAGCGGGGGGGCTGGCGACCGGGGAGCTGTTTTTT. Encoded protein: CASSLLAGGLATGELFF.

Notes on this clone: The same CDR3 can be traced to other DNA sequences in this sample. The chain joins TRBV5-1 to TRBJ2-2; D gene unclear. V lost 0 bases and J lost 5, with 11 bases in between. CDR3 size: 15 residues. Germline V gives CDR1 SGHRS, CDR2 YFSETQ. CDR3 residues: CASSLAPGNTGELFF. The DNA of the CDR3 is TGCGCCAGCAGCTTGGCCCCAGGAAATACCGGGGAGCTGTTTTTT. Variable domain in full (rest from reference TRBV5-1 and TRBJ2-2): KAGVTQTPRYLIKTRGQQVTLSCSPISGHRSVSWYQQTPGQGLQFLFEYFSETQRNKGNFPGRFSGRQFSNSRSEMNVSTLELGDSALYLCASSLAPGNTGELFFGEGSRLTVL.

This rearrangement joins TRBV2 to TRBJ2-3; D perhaps matches TRBD2 (7 bases). The CDR3 runs 14 residues. The ends were cut back, 4 bases at V and 9 bases at J, with 17 bases in the middle. The germline V gene encodes CDR1 SNHLY and CDR2 FYNNEI. CDR3 loop: CASSVLADTGTQYF. CDR3 DNA: TGTGCCAGCAGTGTTCTAGCGGACACAGGGACGCAGTATTTT. The full variable domain, with the rest looked up from reference TRBV2 and TRBJ2-3, is EPEVTQTPSHQVTQMGQEVILRCVPISNHLYFYWYRQILGQKVEFLVSFYNNEISEKSEIFDDQFSVERPDGSNFTLKIRSTKLEDSAMYFCASSVLADTGTQYFGPGTRLTVL.

This chain links TRBV5-4 with TRBJ2-7; 12 bases agree with TRBD2. This CDR3 spans 16 amino acids. Germline lookup yields CDR1 SGHNT and CDR2 YYREEE (reference sequence). With V trimmed by 4 bases and J by 1 base, 6 bases remained unmatched. The CDR3 protein is CASSPWTSGVSYEQYF. The CDR3 nucleotides read TGTGCCAGCAGCCCCTGGACTAGCGGGGTTTCCTACGAGCAGTACTTC. The full variable domain, rest sourced from reference TRBV5-4 and TRBJ2-7, is ETGVTQSPTHLIKTRGQQVTLRCSSQSGHNTVSWYQQALGQGPQFIFQYYREEENGRGNFPPRFSGLQFPNYSSELNVNALELDDSALYLCASSPWTSGVSYEQYFGPGTRLTVT.

The gene calls are TRBV7-2 and TRBJ1-2; D unclear. V gave up 5 bases and J gave up 2 bases, with 12 bases separating them. This CDR3 spans 14 amino acids. CDR1 is SGHTA, CDR2 FQGNSA, per germline. CDR3 nucleotide sequence: TGTGCCAGCAGCGATGCCCGGGGAAACTATGGCTACACCTTC. The encoded protein is CASSDARGNYGYTF. Together with reference TRBV7-2 and TRBJ1-2, the CDR3 gives the full variable domain: GAGVSQSPSNKVTEKGKDVELRCDPISGHTALYWYRQSLGQGLEFLIYFQGNSAPDKSGLPSDRFSAERTGGSVSTLTIQRTQQEDSAVYLCASSDARGNYGYTFGSGTRLTVV.

The rearrangement joins TRBV12-2 to TRBJ2-1; TRBD2 was called by the table and not checked on the DNA. TRBV12-2 is labeled a pseudogene. The CDR3 is 17 residues long. The CDR3 DNA is TGTGCAAGTCGCTTCCCCTGGCCGGGACTCCCGCTCGATGAGCAGTTCTTC. Its protein is CASRFPWPGLPLDEQFF.

The chain is built from TRBV9 and TRBJ1-1, with D maybe TRBD1 (5 bases). This CDR3 contains 14 residues. Looked up from germline, CDR1 is SGDLS and CDR2 is YYNGEE. V was pared by 4 bases and J by 6 bases, with 16 bases between. CDR3 DNA: TGTGCCAGCAGCCTGGACATGTATAGCCCTGAAGCTTTCTTT. Amino acids: CASSLDMYSPEAFF.

The rearrangement uses TRBV18 and TRBJ2-3, with D unclear. The length of the CDR3 is 12 residues. V shed 0 bases and J shed 6 bases, with 4 bases lying between them. Germline assignment: CDR1 KGHSH and CDR2 LQKENI. The CDR3 DNA reads TGTGCCAGCTCACCACCACTGGATACGCAGTATTTT. This encodes CASSPPLDTQYF.